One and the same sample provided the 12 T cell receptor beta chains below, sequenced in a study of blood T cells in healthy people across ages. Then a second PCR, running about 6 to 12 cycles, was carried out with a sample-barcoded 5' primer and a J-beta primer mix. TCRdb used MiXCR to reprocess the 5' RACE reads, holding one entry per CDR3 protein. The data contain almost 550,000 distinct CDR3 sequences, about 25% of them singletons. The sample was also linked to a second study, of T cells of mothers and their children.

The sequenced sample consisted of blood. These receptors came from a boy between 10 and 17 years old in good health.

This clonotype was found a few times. CDR3 sequence: CASSAGATNEKLFF. Written as DNA, the CDR3 is TGTGCCAGCAGCGCAGGGGCAACTAATGAAAAACTGTTTTTT. The rearrangement uses TRBV9 and TRBJ1-4; a possible D gene is TRBD1 (6 bases). The CDR3 is made up of 14 amino acids. Germline CDR1 reads SGDLS; CDR2 reads YYNGEE. With 3 bases removed from V and 0 bases from J, the gap between germline ends came to 6 bases.

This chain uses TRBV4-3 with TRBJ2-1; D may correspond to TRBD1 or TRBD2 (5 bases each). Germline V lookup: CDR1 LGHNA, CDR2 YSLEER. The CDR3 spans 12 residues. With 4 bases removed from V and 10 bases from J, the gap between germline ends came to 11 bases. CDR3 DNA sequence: TGCGCCAGCAGCCGAGGGGCCCAGGAGCAGTTCTTC. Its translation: CASSRGAQEQFF.

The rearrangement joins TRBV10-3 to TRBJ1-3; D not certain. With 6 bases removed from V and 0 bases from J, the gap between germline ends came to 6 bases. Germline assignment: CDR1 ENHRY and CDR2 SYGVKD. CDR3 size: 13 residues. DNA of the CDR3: TGTGCCATCAGGGGCGGCTCTGGAAACACCATATATTTT. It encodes CAIRGGSGNTIYF.

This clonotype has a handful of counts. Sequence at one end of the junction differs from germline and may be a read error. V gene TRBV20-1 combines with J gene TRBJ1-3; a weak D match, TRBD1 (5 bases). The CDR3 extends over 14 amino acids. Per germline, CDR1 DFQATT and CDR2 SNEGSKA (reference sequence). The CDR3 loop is CSASPQGPGNTMYF. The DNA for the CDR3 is TGCAGTGCTAGCCCTCAGGGACCTGGAAACACCATGTATTTT.

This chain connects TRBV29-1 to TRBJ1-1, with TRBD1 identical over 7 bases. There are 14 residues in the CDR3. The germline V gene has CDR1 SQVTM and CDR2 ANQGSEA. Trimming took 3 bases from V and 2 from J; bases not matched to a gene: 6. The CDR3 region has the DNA TGCAGCGTTGACCCCAGACAGGGTAACACTGAAGCTTTCTTT. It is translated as CSVDPRQGNTEAFF.

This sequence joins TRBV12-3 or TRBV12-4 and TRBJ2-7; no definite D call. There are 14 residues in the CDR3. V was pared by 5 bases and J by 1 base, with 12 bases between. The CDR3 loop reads CASSPDGSSYEQYF. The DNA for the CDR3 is TGTGCCAGCAGTCCAGACGGGTCTTCCTACGAGCAGTACTTC.

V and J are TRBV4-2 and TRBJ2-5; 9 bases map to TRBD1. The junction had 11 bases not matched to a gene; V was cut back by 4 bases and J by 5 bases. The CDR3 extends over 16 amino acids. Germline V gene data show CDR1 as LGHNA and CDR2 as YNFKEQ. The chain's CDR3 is CASSPSDRGVVETQYF. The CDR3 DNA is TGTGCCAGCAGCCCTTCGGACAGGGGAGTCGTCGAGACCCAGTACTTC.

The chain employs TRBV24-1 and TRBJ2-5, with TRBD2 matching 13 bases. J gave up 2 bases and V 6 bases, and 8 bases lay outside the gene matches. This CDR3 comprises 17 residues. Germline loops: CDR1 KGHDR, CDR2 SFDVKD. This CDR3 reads CATSRRTSGSGQETQYF. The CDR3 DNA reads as TGTGCCACCAGTCGCCGGACTAGCGGGAGTGGGCAAGAGACCCAGTACTTC.

The CDR3 loop is CASSYVHRSSRGYTF. CDR3 DNA sequence: TGTGCCAGCAGTTACGTCCACAGGAGTTCCCGCGGCTACACCTTC. The J gene is TRBJ1-2, the V gene TRBV6-5, with a weak D call TRBD1 (5 bases). V was cut by 2 bases and J by 8 bases, with 18 bases left in between. Germline loops: CDR1 MNHEY, CDR2 SVGAGI. There are 15 residues in the CDR3.

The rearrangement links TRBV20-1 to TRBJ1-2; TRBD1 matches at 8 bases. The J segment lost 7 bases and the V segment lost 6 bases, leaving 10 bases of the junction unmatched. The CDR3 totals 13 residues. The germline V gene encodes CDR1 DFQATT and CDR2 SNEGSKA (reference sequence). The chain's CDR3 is CSATPGGVGGYTF. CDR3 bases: TGCAGTGCCACGCCAGGGGGCGTTGGTGGCTACACCTTC.

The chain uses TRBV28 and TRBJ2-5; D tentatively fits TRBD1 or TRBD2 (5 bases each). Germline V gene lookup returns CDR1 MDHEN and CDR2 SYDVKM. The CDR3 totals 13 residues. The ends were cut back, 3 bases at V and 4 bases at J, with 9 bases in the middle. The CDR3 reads CASSFGGVETQYF. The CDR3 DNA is TGTGCCAGCAGTTTTGGGGGTGTAGAGACCCAGTACTTC. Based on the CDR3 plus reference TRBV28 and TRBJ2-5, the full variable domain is DVKVTQSSRYLVKRTGEKVFLECVQDMDHENMFWYRQDPGLGLRLIYFSYDVKMKEKGDIPEGYSVSREKKERFSLILESASTNQTSMYLCASSFGGVETQYFGPGTRLLVL.

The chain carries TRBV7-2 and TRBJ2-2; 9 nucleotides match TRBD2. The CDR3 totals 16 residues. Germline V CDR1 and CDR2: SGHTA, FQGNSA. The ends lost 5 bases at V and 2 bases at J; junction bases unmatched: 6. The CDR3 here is CASSPKRGANTGELFF. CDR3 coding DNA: TGTGCCAGCAGCCCCAAGCGGGGGGCCAACACCGGGGAGCTGTTTTTT.